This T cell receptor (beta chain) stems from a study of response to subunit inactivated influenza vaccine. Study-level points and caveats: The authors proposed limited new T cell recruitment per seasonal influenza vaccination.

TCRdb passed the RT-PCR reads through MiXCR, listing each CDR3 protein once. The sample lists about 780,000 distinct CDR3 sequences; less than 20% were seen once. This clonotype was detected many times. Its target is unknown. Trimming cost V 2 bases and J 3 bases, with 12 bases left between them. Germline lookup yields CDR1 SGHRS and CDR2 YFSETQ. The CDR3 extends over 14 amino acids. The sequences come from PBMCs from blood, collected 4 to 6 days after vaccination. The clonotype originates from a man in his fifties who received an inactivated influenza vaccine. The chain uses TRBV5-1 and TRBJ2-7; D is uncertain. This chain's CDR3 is CASSLTTVVYEQYF. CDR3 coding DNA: TGCGCCAGCAGCTTAACAACAGTTGTCTACGAGCAGTACTTC.